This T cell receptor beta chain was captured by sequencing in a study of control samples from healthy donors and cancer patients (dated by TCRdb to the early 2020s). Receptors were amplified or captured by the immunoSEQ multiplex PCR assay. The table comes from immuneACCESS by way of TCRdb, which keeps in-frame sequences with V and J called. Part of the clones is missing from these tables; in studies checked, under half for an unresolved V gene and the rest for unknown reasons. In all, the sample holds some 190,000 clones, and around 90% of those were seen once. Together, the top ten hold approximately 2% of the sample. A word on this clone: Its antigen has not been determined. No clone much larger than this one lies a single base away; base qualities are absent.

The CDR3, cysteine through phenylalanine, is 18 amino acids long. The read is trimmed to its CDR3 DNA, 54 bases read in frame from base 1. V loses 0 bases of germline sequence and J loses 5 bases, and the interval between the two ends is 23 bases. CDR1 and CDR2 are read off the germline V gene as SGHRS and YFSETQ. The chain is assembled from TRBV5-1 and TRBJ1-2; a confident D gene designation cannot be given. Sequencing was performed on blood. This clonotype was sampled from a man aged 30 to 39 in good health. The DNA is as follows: TGCGCCAGCAGCTTGGGGAATTTCGACGGCAACCTTCGATATGGCTACACCTTC. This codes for CASSLGNFDGNLRYGYTF.